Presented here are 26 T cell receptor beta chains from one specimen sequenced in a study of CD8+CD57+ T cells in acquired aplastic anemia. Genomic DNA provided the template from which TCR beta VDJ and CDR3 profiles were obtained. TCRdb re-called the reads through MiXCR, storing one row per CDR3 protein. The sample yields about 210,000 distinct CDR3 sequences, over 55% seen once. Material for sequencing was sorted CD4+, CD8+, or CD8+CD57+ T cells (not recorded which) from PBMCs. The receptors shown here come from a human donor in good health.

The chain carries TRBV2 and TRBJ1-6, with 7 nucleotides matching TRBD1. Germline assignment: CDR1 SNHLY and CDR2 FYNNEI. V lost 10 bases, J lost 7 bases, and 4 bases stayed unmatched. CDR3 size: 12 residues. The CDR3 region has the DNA TGTGCCAACACGGGACAGAATTCACCCCTCCACTTT. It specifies CANTGQNSPLHF.

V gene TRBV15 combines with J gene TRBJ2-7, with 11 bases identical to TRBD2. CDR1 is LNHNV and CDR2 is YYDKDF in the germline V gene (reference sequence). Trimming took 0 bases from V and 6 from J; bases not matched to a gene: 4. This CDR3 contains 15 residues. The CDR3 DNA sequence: TGTGCCACCAGCAGAGACCTAGCGGGAGGACGCGAGCAGTACTTC. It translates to CATSRDLAGGREQYF.

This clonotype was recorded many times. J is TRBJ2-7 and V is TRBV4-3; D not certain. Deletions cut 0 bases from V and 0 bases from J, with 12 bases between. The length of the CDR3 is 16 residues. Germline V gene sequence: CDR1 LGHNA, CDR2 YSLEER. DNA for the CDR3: TGCGCCAGCAGCCAAGAGGTCGGATGGAGCTCCTACGAGCAGTACTTC. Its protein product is CASSQEVGWSSYEQYF.

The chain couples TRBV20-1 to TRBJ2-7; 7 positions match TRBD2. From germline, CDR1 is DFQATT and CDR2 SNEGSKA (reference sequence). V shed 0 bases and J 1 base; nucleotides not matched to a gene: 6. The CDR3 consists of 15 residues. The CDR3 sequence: CSARDMGGVSYEQYF. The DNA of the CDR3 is TGCAGTGCTAGAGATATGGGGGGGGTTTCCTACGAGCAGTACTTC.

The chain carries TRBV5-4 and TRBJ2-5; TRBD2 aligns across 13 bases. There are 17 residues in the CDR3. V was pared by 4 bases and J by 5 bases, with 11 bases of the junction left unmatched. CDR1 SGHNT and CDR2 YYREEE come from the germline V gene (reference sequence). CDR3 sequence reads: CASSPGLAGRGEETQYF. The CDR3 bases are TGTGCCAGCAGCCCGGGACTAGCGGGACGCGGGGAGGAGACCCAGTACTTC. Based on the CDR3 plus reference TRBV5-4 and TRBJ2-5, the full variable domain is ETGVTQSPTHLIKTRGQQVTLRCSSQSGHNTVSWYQQALGQGPQFIFQYYREEENGRGNFPPRFSGLQFPNYSSELNVNALELDDSALYLCASSPGLAGRGEETQYFGPGTRLLVL.

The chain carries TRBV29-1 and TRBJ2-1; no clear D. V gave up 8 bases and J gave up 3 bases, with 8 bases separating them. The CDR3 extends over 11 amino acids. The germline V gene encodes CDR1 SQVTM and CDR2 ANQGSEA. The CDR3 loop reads CSFTRYNEQFF. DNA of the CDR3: TGCAGCTTCACTCGCTACAATGAGCAGTTCTTC.

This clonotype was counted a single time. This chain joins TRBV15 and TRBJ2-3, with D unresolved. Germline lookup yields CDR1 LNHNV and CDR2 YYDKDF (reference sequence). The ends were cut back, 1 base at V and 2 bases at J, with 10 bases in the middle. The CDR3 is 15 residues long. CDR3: CATSRGQTSTDTQYF. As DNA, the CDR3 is TGTGCCACCAGCAGAGGGCAGACATCCACAGATACGCAGTATTTT.

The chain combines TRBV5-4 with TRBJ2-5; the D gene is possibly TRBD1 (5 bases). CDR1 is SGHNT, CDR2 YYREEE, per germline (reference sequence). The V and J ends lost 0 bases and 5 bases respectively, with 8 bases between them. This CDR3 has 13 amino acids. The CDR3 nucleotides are TGTGCCAGCAGCTTGGAGGGGCCTGAGACCCAGTACTTC. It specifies CASSLEGPETQYF.

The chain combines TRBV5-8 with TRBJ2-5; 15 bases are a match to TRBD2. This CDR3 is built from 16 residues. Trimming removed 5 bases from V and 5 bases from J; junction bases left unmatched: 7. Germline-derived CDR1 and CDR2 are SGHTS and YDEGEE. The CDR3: CASSPGGLAGGETQYF. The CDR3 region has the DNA TGTGCCAGCAGTCCTGGGGGACTAGCGGGAGGTGAGACCCAGTACTTC. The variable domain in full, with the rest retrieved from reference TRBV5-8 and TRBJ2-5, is EAGVTQSPTHLIKTRGQQATLRCSPISGHTSVYWYQQALGLGLQFLLWYDEGEERNRGNFPPRFSGRQFPNYSSELNVNALELEDSALYLCASSPGGLAGGETQYFGPGTRLLVL.

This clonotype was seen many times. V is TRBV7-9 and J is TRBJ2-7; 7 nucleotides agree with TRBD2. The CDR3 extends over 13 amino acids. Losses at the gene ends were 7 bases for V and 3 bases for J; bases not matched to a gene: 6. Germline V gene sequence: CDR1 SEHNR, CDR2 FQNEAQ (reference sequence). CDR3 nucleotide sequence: TGTGCCAGCAAAATGGGGGGGGGCTACGAGCAGTACTTC. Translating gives CASKMGGGYEQYF. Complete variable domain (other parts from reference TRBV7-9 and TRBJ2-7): DTGVSQNPRHKITKRGQNVTFRCDPISEHNRLYWYRQTLGQGPEFLTYFQNEAQLEKSRLLSDRFSAERPKGSFSTLEIQRTEQGDSAMYLCASKMGGGYEQYFGPGTRLTVT.

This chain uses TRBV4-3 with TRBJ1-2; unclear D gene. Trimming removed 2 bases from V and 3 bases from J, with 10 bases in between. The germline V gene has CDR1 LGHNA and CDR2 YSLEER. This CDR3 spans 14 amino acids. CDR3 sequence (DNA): TGCGCCAGCAGCCAATGGATCCAGGACTATGGCTACACCTTC. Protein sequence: CASSQWIQDYGYTF.

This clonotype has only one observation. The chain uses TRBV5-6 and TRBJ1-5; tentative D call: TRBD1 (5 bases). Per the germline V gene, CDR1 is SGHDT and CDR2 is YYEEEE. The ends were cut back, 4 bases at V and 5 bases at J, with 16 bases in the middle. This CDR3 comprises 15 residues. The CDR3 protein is CASSRGFKADQPQHF. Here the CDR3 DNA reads TGTGCCAGCAGCCGGGGCTTCAAGGCGGATCAGCCCCAGCATTTT.

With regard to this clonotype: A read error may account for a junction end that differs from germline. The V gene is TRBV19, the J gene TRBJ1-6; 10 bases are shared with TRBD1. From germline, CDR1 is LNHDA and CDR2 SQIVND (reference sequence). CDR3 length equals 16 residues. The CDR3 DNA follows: TGTGCCAGTAGTCCGACGACAGGGGGCAATAATTCACCCCCCCACTTT. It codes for CASSPTTGGNNSPPHF.

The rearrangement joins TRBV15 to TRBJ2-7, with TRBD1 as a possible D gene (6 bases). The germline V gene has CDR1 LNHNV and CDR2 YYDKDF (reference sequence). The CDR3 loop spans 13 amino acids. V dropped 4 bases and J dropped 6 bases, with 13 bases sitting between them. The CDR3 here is CATSTLDRLEQYF. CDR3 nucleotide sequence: TGTGCCACCAGCACCCTTGACAGGCTCGAGCAGTACTTC.

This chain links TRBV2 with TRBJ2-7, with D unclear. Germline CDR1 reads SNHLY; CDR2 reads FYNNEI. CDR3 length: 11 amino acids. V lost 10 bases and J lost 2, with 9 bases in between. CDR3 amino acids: CATPGPYEQYF. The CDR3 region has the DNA TGTGCCACCCCCGGGCCCTACGAGCAGTACTTC. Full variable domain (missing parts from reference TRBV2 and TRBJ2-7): EPEVTQTPSHQVTQMGQEVILRCVPISNHLYFYWYRQILGQKVEFLVSFYNNEISEKSEIFDDQFSVERPDGSNFTLKIRSTKLEDSAMYFCATPGPYEQYFGPGTRLTVT.

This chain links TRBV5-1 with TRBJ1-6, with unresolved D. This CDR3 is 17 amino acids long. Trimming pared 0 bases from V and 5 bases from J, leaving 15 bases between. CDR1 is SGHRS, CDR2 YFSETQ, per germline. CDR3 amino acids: CASSLGFHTTDNSPLHF. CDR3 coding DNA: TGCGCCAGCAGCTTGGGGTTCCACACAACGGATAATTCACCCCTCCACTTT.

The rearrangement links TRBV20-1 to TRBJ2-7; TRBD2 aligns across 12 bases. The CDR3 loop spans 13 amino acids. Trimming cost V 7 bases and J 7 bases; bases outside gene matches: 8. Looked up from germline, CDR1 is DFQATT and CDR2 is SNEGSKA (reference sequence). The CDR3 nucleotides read TGCAGTGGGACTAGCGGGACTAGGGAGGAGCAGTACTTC. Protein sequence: CSGTSGTREEQYF.

The CDR3 protein is CAWSSGGRLYEQYF. The CDR3 region has the DNA TGTGCCTGGAGTTCTGGGGGCCGGCTCTACGAGCAGTACTTC. The chain has TRBV30 and TRBJ2-7; D perhaps matches TRBD1 (6 bases). CDR1 GTSNPN and CDR2 SVGIG come from the germline V gene (reference sequence). The CDR3 sequence is 14 residues long. V was trimmed by 2 bases and J by 3 bases, leaving 14 bases between them.

CDR3 residues: CSVPRYLYEQYF. In DNA, the CDR3 is TGCAGCGTCCCGCGTTACCTCTACGAGCAGTACTTC. This chain links TRBV29-1 with TRBJ2-7; D is undetermined. The germline CDR1 and CDR2 sequences are SQVTM and ANQGSEA. With 6 bases removed from V and 3 bases from J, the gap between germline ends came to 12 bases. CDR3 length equals 12 residues.

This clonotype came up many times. CDR3 in DNA: TGTGCCAGCAGGACTAGCGGGTGGGAAGAGACCCAGTACTTC. Translating it yields CASRTSGWEETQYF. This chain connects TRBV5-6 to TRBJ2-5; TRBD2 matches at 10 bases. The trim removed 5 bases at V and 3 bases at J, leaving 4 bases unmatched. The CDR3 totals 14 residues. Germline lookup yields CDR1 SGHDT and CDR2 YYEEEE. Based on the CDR3 plus reference TRBV5-6 and TRBJ2-5, the full variable domain is DAGVTQSPTHLIKTRGQQVTLRCSPKSGHDTVSWYQQALGQGPQFIFQYYEEEERQRGNFPDRFSGHQFPNYSSELNVNALLLGDSALYLCASRTSGWEETQYFGPGTRLLVL.

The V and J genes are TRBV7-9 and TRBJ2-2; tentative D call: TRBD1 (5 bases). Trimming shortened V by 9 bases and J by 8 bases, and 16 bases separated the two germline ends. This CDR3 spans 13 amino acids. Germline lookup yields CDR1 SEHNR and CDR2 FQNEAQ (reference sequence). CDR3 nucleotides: TGTGCCAGTAGTACCGACAGTGTTGGGGAGCTGTTTTTT. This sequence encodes CASSTDSVGELFF.

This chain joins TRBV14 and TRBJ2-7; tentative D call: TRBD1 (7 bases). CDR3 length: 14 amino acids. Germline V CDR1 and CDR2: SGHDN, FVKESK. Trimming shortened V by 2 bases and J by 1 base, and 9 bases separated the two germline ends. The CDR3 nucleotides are TGTGCCAGCAGCCAACAGGGGGGTTCCTACGAGCAGTACTTC. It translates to CASSQQGGSYEQYF.

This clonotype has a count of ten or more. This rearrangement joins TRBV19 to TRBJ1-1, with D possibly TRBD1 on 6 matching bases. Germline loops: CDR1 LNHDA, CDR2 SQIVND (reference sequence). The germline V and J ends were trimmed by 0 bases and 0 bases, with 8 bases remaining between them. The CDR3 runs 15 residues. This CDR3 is CASSIDGGVNTEAFF. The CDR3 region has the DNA TGTGCCAGTAGTATAGATGGGGGCGTGAACACTGAAGCTTTCTTT.

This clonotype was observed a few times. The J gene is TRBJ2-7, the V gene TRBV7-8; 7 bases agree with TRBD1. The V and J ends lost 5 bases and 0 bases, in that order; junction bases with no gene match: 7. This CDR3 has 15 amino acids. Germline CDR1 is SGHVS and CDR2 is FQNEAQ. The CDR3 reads CASSMPGQRSYEQYF. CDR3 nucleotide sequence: TGTGCCAGCAGCATGCCGGGACAGCGCTCCTACGAGCAGTACTTC. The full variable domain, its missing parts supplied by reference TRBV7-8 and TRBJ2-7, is GAGVSQSPRYKVAKRGQDVALRCDPISGHVSLFWYQQALGQGPEFLTYFQNEAQLDKSGLPSDRFFAERPEGSVSTLKIQRTQQEDSAVYLCASSMPGQRSYEQYFGPGTRLTVT.

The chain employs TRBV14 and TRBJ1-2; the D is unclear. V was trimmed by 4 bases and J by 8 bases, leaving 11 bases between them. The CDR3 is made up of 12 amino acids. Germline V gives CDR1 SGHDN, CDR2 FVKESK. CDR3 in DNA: TGTGCCAGCAGCCCGGACCTGTGGGGCTACACCTTC. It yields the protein CASSPDLWGYTF.

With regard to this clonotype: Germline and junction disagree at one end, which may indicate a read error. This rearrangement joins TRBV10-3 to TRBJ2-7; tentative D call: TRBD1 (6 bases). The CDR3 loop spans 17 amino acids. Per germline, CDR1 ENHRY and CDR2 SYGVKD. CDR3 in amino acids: CASSDSTGGWASYEQYF. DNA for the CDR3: TGTGCCAGCAGTGACTCGACAGGTGGATGGGCATCCTACGAGCAGTACTTC.